This T cell receptor (beta chain) was found in a study of blood T cell repertoires in COVID-19. Study information: Samples representing acute and convalescent COVID-19 were sourced from the United States, Italy and Spain. T cells, B-cell-depleted T cells, or PBMCs supplied cDNA or gDNA.

Germline CDR1 reads MDHEN; CDR2 reads SYDVKM. The CDR3 extends over 13 amino acids. J lost 5 bases, V lost 11 bases, and 10 bases had no gene match. In the original processing: Amplification of reference gene primers was used by the study to estimate nucleated cell counts. The table came from immunoSEQ multiplex PCR; TCRdb's copy has only in-frame clones and leaves some out. That table furnishes V, J and clone size, whereas the DNA furnished D and trimming. This table holds more than 150,000 clones, nearly 90% found once. The source is a man in his fifties with acute or convalescent COVID-19. The rearrangement joins TRBV28 to TRBJ2-7; TRBD2 agrees at 9 bases. Sequencing was done on a sample of peripheral blood. This CDR3 reads CAGRGGPEDEQYV. In DNA form, the CDR3 reads TGTGCCGGGCGGGGGGGCCCGGAGGACGAGCAGTACGTC.